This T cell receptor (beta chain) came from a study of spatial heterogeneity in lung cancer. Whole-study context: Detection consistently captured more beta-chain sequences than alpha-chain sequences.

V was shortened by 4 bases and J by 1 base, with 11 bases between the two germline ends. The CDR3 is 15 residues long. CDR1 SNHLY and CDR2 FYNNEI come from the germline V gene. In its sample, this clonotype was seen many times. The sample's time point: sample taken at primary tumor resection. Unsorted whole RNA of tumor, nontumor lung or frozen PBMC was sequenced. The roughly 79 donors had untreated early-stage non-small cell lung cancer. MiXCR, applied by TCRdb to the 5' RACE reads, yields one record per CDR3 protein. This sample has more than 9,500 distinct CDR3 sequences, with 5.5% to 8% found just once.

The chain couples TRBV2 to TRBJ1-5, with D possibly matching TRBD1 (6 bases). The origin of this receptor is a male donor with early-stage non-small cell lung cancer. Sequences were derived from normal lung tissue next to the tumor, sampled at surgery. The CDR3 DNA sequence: TGTGCCAGCAGTGCCCAGGGGACGAGCAATCAGCCCCAGCATTTT. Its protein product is CASSAQGTSNQPQHF. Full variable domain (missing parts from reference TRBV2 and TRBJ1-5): EPEVTQTPSHQVTQMGQEVILRCVPISNHLYFYWYRQILGQKVEFLVSFYNNEISEKSEIFDDQFSVERPDGSNFTLKIRSTKLEDSAMYFCASSAQGTSNQPQHFGDGTRLSIL.